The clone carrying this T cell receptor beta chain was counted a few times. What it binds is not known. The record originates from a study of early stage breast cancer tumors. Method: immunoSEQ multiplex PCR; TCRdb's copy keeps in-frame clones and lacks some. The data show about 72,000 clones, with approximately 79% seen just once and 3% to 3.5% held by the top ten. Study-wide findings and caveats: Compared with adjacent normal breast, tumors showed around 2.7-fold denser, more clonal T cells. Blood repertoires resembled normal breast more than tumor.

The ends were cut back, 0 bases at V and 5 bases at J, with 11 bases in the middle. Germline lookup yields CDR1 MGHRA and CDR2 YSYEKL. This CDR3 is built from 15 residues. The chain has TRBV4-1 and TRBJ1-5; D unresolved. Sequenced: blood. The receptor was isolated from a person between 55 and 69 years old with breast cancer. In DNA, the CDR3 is TGCGCCAGCAGCCAAGAGATAGGGTTGGATCAGCCCCAGCATTTT. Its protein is CASSQEIGLDQPQHF.